These 32 T cell receptor beta chains originate from one sample sequenced in a study of T cell repertoires in cytomegalovirus infection. In TCRdb, the reads were re-called with MiXCR into one record per CDR3 protein. Here the sample spans about 530,000 distinct CDR3 sequences, approximately 25% being singletons. Sequenced input: PBMCs. Receptors were obtained from a human donor in good health (CMV status not recorded). Some clones in this sample may be carry-over from other donors' samples.

The chain employs TRBV28 and TRBJ2-7; tentative D call: TRBD2 (6 bases). The CDR3 length is 15 residues. The germline CDR1 and CDR2 sequences are MDHEN and SYDVKM. Deletions cut 5 bases from V and 2 bases from J, with 16 bases between. In DNA form, the CDR3 reads TGTGCCAGCAGTACCCCTCTAGCGAACCCCTACGAGCAGTACTTC. Translation gives CASSTPLANPYEQYF.

Many counts were recorded for this clonotype. The gene calls are TRBV7-2 and TRBJ1-6; D gene uncertain. This CDR3 is built from 16 residues. Trimming took 7 bases from V and 0 from J, leaving 13 bases between them. The germline V gene encodes CDR1 SGHTA and CDR2 FQGNSA. For the CDR3, the DNA is TGTGCCAGCATCGCGGACCGGAGCTCCTATAATTCACCCCTCCACTTT. Translation gives CASIADRSSYNSPLHF.

In this sample, this clonotype turned up a few times. The chain has TRBV7-9 and TRBJ2-7, with D perhaps given as TRBD1 or TRBD2 (6 bases each). CDR3 size: 15 residues. V lost 1 base to trimming and J lost 5 bases, with 15 bases between them. Germline V gene data show CDR1 as SEHNR and CDR2 as FQNEAQ (reference sequence). The DNA for the CDR3 is TGTGCCAGCAGCTTAGGGGCAGGGGAGGCCAACGAGCAGTACTTC. As protein: CASSLGAGEANEQYF.

The chain combines TRBV7-4 with TRBJ2-2; 10 bases agree with TRBD2. CDR1 SGHVT and CDR2 SQSDAQ come from the germline V gene. The CDR3 consists of 18 residues. V shed 5 bases, J shed 1 base, and the junction held 10 bases outside the gene matches. CDR3 protein: CASSLAFGLAVNTGELFF. CDR3 DNA sequence: TGTGCCAGCAGCCTTGCATTCGGACTAGCGGTGAACACCGGGGAGCTGTTTTTT.

About this clonotype: Likely a read error: the CDR3 ends without its conserved phenylalanine or tryptophan. This chain links TRBV20-1 with TRBJ1-5; tentatively, D is TRBD1 (5 bases). Germline CDR1 reads DFQATT; CDR2 reads SNEGSKA (reference sequence). The CDR3 contains 13 residues. V lost 2 bases, J lost 12 bases, and 17 bases lay in between. The CDR3 here is CSARLGTAGGQHG. CDR3 nucleotides: TGCAGTGCTAGATTGGGAACCGCCGGGGGCCAGCATGGT.

This clonotype has a count of ten or more. The chain links TRBV4-1 to TRBJ2-7; perhaps D is TRBD1 or TRBD2 (5 bases each). V dropped 3 bases and J dropped 3 bases, with 15 bases sitting between them. The V gene's germline CDR1 is MGHRA and CDR2 YSYEKL. The CDR3 is 15 amino acids. The CDR3 reads CASSQSGASSYEQYF. In DNA, the CDR3 is TGCGCCAGCAGCCAGTCCGGGGCTAGCAGCTACGAGCAGTACTTC.

The sample holds many counts of this clonotype. The chain couples TRBV7-2 to TRBJ2-7; weak D call: TRBD1 (5 bases). V was shortened by 5 bases and J by 6 bases, with 14 bases between the two germline ends. There are 13 residues in the CDR3. CDR1 and CDR2 from the germline V gene are SGHTA and FQGNSA. The CDR3 DNA sequence: TGTGCCAGCAGCCTCACGCCTGGGGCCGAGCAGTACGTC. This sequence encodes CASSLTPGAEQYV.

This clonotype was seen many times. The genes are TRBV7-2 and TRBJ1-3; D might be TRBD1 (5 bases). The ends were cut back, 4 bases at V and 0 bases at J, with 13 bases in the middle. Germline assignment: CDR1 SGHTA and CDR2 FQGNSA. CDR3 size: 16 residues. Here the CDR3 reads CASSSGPSSSGNTIYF. The DNA of the CDR3 is TGTGCCAGCAGCTCGGGACCGTCAAGCTCTGGAAACACCATATATTTT. Filled out from reference TRBV7-2 and TRBJ1-3, the complete variable domain reads GAGVSQSPSNKVTEKGKDVELRCDPISGHTALYWYRQSLGQGLEFLIYFQGNSAPDKSGLPSDRFSAERTGGSVSTLTIQRTQQEDSAVYLCASSSGPSSSGNTIYFGEGSWLTVV.

This clonotype was found once. The V gene is TRBV20-1, the J gene TRBJ1-4; D not resolved. With 3 bases removed from V and 5 bases from J, the gap between germline ends came to 16 bases. Germline CDR1 is DFQATT and CDR2 is SNEGSKA (reference sequence). The length of the CDR3 is 15 residues. The CDR3 bases are TGCAGTGCTAGGGAGGCTCGGACGGGGAATGAAAAACTGTTTTTT. This sequence encodes CSAREARTGNEKLFF.

The chain has TRBV5-8 and TRBJ2-5; D remains ambiguous. The CDR3 runs to 15 residues. The germline V gene encodes CDR1 SGHTS and CDR2 YDEGEE. Between the trimmed V and J ends, which lost 6 bases and 2 bases, there was a span of 17 bases. The CDR3 DNA is TGTGCCAGCACCTTTTATGCAGGACCACAAGAGACCCAGTACTTC. Amino acids: CASTFYAGPQETQYF.

This clonotype was observed a handful of times. This sequence joins TRBV25-1 and TRBJ2-3; 9 bases align to TRBD1. J was trimmed by 5 bases and V by 5 bases; bases with no gene match: 8. This CDR3 region has 15 residues. In germline, CDR1 is MGHDK, CDR2 SYGVNS. CDR3 in DNA: TGTGCCAGCAGTAGCCGGGACAGGGAGGGAGATACGCAGTATTTT. This codes for CASSSRDREGDTQYF.

This clonotype was counted at least ten times. The chain uses TRBV12-3 or TRBV12-4 and TRBJ1-4; D ambiguous. Trimming took 5 bases from V and 3 from J, leaving 16 bases between them. CDR3 length equals 16 residues. CDR3 in DNA: TGTGCCAGCAGTGCCCAAGCAGCCGCTCCTAATGAAAAACTGTTTTTT. Residues: CASSAQAAAPNEKLFF.

The chain is built from TRBV7-9 and TRBJ2-2, with 10 bases aligning to TRBD2. Germline V gives CDR1 SEHNR, CDR2 FQNEAQ (reference sequence). V shed 3 bases and J 6 bases; nucleotides not matched to a gene: 7. This CDR3 spans 16 amino acids. This CDR3 reads CASSLGAGLASGELFF. DNA for the CDR3: TGTGCCAGCAGCTTGGGCGCGGGACTAGCGTCCGGGGAGCTGTTTTTT. Supplemented by reference TRBV7-9 and TRBJ2-2, the full variable domain reads DTGVSQNPRHKITKRGQNVTFRCDPISEHNRLYWYRQTLGQGPEFLTYFQNEAQLEKSRLLSDRFSAERPKGSFSTLEIQRTEQGDSAMYLCASSLGAGLASGELFFGEGSRLTVL.

V and J are TRBV20-1 and TRBJ1-5, with D possibly being TRBD1 (5 bases). This CDR3 contains 14 residues. Germline CDR1 and CDR2: DFQATT and SNEGSKA (reference sequence). CDR3 region: CRYRRGTHGQPQHF. Written as DNA, the CDR3 is TGCAGATACCGTCGGGGCACGCACGGCCAGCCCCAGCATTTT.

This chain connects TRBV5-1 to TRBJ2-1; D unclear. Trimming pared 7 bases from V and 0 bases from J, leaving 17 bases between. CDR1 and CDR2 from the germline V gene are SGHRS and YFSETQ. This CDR3 region has 16 residues. The CDR3 loop reads CASSAGLSSSYNEQFF. In DNA form, the CDR3 reads TGCGCCAGCTCCGCCGGCCTTTCAAGCTCCTACAATGAGCAGTTCTTC.

The CDR3 here is CAISGGSYSYNEQFF. Here the CDR3 DNA reads TGTGCCATCAGTGGGGGCAGTTACTCCTACAATGAGCAGTTCTTC. The rearrangement uses TRBV10-3 and TRBJ2-1; D is perhaps TRBD1 (5 bases). V shed 4 bases and J shed 0 bases, with 10 bases lying between them. The germline V gene has CDR1 ENHRY and CDR2 SYGVKD. CDR3 length equals 15 residues.

This clonotype has just a few counts. The rearrangement joins TRBV6-5 to TRBJ2-5; D remains ambiguous. Germline loops: CDR1 MNHEY, CDR2 SVGAGI. Trimming shortened V by 8 bases and J by 5 bases, and 15 bases separated the two germline ends. The length of the CDR3 is 13 residues. CDR3 protein: CASGTLVGETQYF. CDR3 sequence (DNA): TGTGCCAGCGGTACCTTAGTGGGCGAGACCCAGTACTTC.

The chain couples TRBV13 to TRBJ2-3; TRBD2 aligns across 8 bases. The V gene end was trimmed by 0 bases and the J gene end by 2 bases; junction bases not matched to a gene: 7. This CDR3 is 17 amino acids long. The germline V gene encodes CDR1 PRHDT and CDR2 FYEKMQ (reference sequence). The CDR3 loop is CASSLGGTSPHTDTQYF. CDR3 bases: TGTGCCAGCAGCTTAGGCGGGACTAGTCCCCACACAGATACGCAGTATTTT.

The chain couples TRBV18 to TRBJ1-1; possibly TRBD1 for D (5 bases). V was pared by 6 bases and J by 0 bases, with 8 bases between. This CDR3 is built from 13 residues. The germline gives CDR1 KGHSH, CDR2 LQKENI. CDR3 sequence: CASSGGMNTEAFF. In DNA form, the CDR3 reads TGTGCCAGCTCCGGGGGAATGAACACTGAAGCTTTCTTT.

This clonotype was seen more than once but under ten times. The gene calls are TRBV20-1 and TRBJ1-6; D gene ambiguous. CDR3 size: 13 residues. The V gene lost 7 bases and the J gene lost 3 bases, with 10 bases spanning the gap. The germline gives CDR1 DFQATT, CDR2 SNEGSKA (reference sequence). CDR3 DNA sequence: TGCAGTGGAAAATCAGACTATAATTCACCCCTCCACTTT. It specifies CSGKSDYNSPLHF.

This clonotype was picked up many times. The chain uses TRBV10-3 and TRBJ2-1, with D perhaps matching TRBD1 (6 bases). Trimming removed 9 bases at V and 9 bases at J, with 12 bases between. The germline gives CDR1 ENHRY, CDR2 SYGVKD. The CDR3 totals 11 residues. CDR3 DNA sequence: TGTGCCATGGGGGCCGGGGTTGAGCAGTTCTTC. Its translation: CAMGAGVEQFF.

The chain is built from TRBV20-1 and TRBJ2-7; 9 bases are a match to TRBD2. V was pared by 0 bases and J by 1 base, with 10 bases of the junction left unmatched. This CDR3 contains 17 residues. Germline V CDR1 and CDR2: DFQATT, SNEGSKA (reference sequence). The CDR3: CSARDEGLSGRSYEQYF. CDR3 DNA sequence: TGCAGTGCTAGAGATGAGGGCCTCAGCGGGAGGTCCTACGAGCAGTACTTC.

A few counts support this clonotype. This chain links TRBV11-2 with TRBJ2-5; D is perhaps TRBD1 (6 bases). V was trimmed by 5 bases and J by 4 bases, leaving 17 bases between them. CDR1 is SGHAT, CDR2 FQNNGV, per germline. The CDR3 is 15 amino acids. This CDR3 reads CASSTLRGRGETQYF. The CDR3 DNA is TGTGCCAGCAGCACACTCAGGGGACGGGGAGAGACCCAGTACTTC.

This clonotype was picked up a small number of times. The chain has TRBV7-9 and TRBJ2-7; unclear D gene. Trimming stripped 5 bases from V and 5 bases from J, with 7 bases between. Germline CDR1 and CDR2: SEHNR and FQNEAQ (reference sequence). This CDR3 contains 11 residues. Here the CDR3 reads CASSAGHEQYV. The CDR3 bases are TGTGCCAGCAGCGCCGGCCACGAGCAGTACGTC.

This chain connects TRBV12-5 to TRBJ1-1; D not resolved. V was pared by 6 bases and J by 1 base, with 12 bases between. The CDR3 has 14 amino acids. Germline CDR1 is LGHNT and CDR2 is FRNRAP. CDR3 loop: CASGTPPENTEAFF. The CDR3 region has the DNA TGTGCTAGTGGGACTCCCCCAGAGAACACTGAAGCTTTCTTT.

The V call is TRBV20-1, the J call TRBJ2-2, with 7 bases that match TRBD2. Trimming removed 6 bases from V and 1 base from J; junction bases left unmatched: 5. The germline V gene encodes CDR1 DFQATT and CDR2 SNEGSKA (reference sequence). The CDR3 has 14 amino acids. The CDR3 coding sequence is TGCAGTGCCGCTAGCGGAGTGAACACCGGGGAGCTGTTTTTT. This translates into CSAASGVNTGELFF.

This clonotype was seen many times. The genes are TRBV7-2 and TRBJ2-3, with 10 bases lining up with TRBD2. Germline CDR1 SGHTA, CDR2 FQGNSA. This CDR3 has 16 amino acids. The V gene end was trimmed by 5 bases and the J gene end by 6 bases; junction bases not matched to a gene: 11. In nucleotides, the CDR3 is TGTGCCAGCAGCCCCCGAGCGGGAGGGGGAGGCGATACGCAGTATTTT. Amino acid sequence: CASSPRAGGGGDTQYF.

In its sample, this clonotype was seen a few times. The CDR3: CASSLGEWDTEAFF. CDR3 nucleotide sequence: TGTGCCAGCAGCTTGGGGGAGTGGGACACTGAAGCTTTCTTT. This chain uses TRBV7-6 with TRBJ1-1, with D perhaps matching TRBD1 (5 bases). CDR1 SGHVS and CDR2 FNYEAQ come from the germline V gene. The CDR3 length is 14 residues. Trimming left V 3 bases short and J 3 bases short, with 11 bases between.

This clonotype came up many times. The rearrangement joins TRBV7-6 to TRBJ2-5; D remains ambiguous. The CDR3 runs to 13 residues. Germline V gene sequence: CDR1 SGHVS, CDR2 FNYEAQ. V was shortened by 5 bases and J by 7 bases, with 14 bases between the two germline ends. The CDR3 spells CASSAGFRGTQYF. CDR3 DNA sequence: TGTGCCAGCAGCGCTGGGTTCCGTGGGACCCAGTACTTC.

A few counts support this clonotype. The chain carries TRBV7-6 and TRBJ2-3; 12 positions agree with TRBD2. Unmatched junction bases numbered 14, after V lost 5 bases and J lost 5 bases. CDR3 length equals 18 residues. The V gene's germline CDR1 is SGHVS and CDR2 FNYEAQ. The CDR3 DNA reads as TGTGCCAGCAGCCCTAGATCCGGACTAGCGGGAAAAGGAGATACGCAGTATTTT. Translation: CASSPRSGLAGKGDTQYF.

The table lists this clonotype with many counts. The chain couples TRBV7-2 to TRBJ2-7; tentatively, D is TRBD1 or TRBD2 (6 bases each). Germline CDR1 SGHTA, CDR2 FQGNSA. The CDR3 spans 15 residues. Trimming cost V 2 bases and J 6 bases, with 17 bases left between them. The chain's CDR3 is CASSLRRGKLSEQYF. CDR3 coding DNA: TGTGCCAGCAGCTTACGGAGGGGGAAACTTTCCGAGCAGTACTTC.

This clonotype was observed a handful of times. J is TRBJ2-3 and V is TRBV19, with 11 positions matching TRBD2. CDR1 and CDR2 (germline): LNHDA, SQIVND (reference sequence). Losses at the gene ends were 6 bases for V and 7 bases for J; bases not matched to a gene: 6. CDR3 size: 14 residues. The CDR3: CASRVAGGPNTQYF. As DNA, the CDR3 is TGTGCCAGTAGAGTAGCGGGAGGGCCAAATACGCAGTATTTT. The full variable domain, in which reference TRBV19 and TRBJ2-3 provide the parts outside the CDR3, is DGGITQSPKYLFRKEGQNVTLSCEQNLNHDAMYWYRQDPGQGLRLIYYSQIVNDFQKGDIAEGYSVSREKKESFPLTVTSAQKNPTAFYLCASRVAGGPNTQYFGPGTRLTVL.